The source of this T cell receptor (beta chain) is a study of blood T cell repertoires in COVID-19. Clones were read by immunoSEQ multiplex PCR, and TCRdb kept only the in-frame ones, dropping some. This repertoire shows approximately 450,000 clones, 85% to 90% found once; its top ten account for 4% to 5.5%. In germline, CDR1 is SQVTM, CDR2 ANQGSEA. This CDR3 comprises 16 residues. V lost 4 bases and J 1 base, leaving 19 bases between the germline ends. The sequence was collected from a woman under 40 with acute or convalescent COVID-19. The specimen was peripheral blood. The chain combines TRBV29-1 with TRBJ1-1, with a tentative D call TRBD1 (5 bases). The CDR3 DNA is TGCAGCGTTGTTGGGGCAACAGGTCCTGGGAACACTGAAGCTTTCTTT. As protein: CSVVGATGPGNTEAFF. The full variable domain, its missing parts supplied by reference TRBV29-1 and TRBJ1-1, is SAVISQKPSRDICQRGTSLTIQCQVDSQVTMMFWYRQQPGQSLTLIATANQGSEATYESGFVIDKFPISRPNLTFSTLTVSNMSPEDSSIYLCSVVGATGPGNTEAFFGQGTRLTVV.